A selection of T cell receptor beta chains follows, all from one sample in a study of blood T cells in healthy people across ages. MiXCR was run by TCRdb on the 5' RACE reads, yielding one entry per CDR3 protein. This sample yields about 650,000 distinct CDR3 sequences, of which approximately 31% are seen a single time; 15% to 19% belongs to the top ten. The specimen was blood. The receptors stem from a woman of 80 years or more in good health. Each CDR3 is given with its conserved first and last residue. The order of the fields is CDR3 DNA, CDR3 protein, D gene, clone size, V gene, J gene. A D gene is named only where the DNA matches it firmly. Some rows mark clone size as missing; the rest say once, few, many or name a class of expanded clone.

CDR3nt: TGTGCCAGCAGCTTGGTCGCGGGGGGGCCCGCTACGCAGTATTTT; CDR3aa: CASSLVAGGPATQYF; d_gene: TRBD2; abundance: many; v_gene: TRBV5-6; j_gene: TRBJ2-3
CDR3nt: TGTGCCGCGGGACAGGGGGTCCAAGAGACCCAGTACTTC; CDR3aa: CAAGQGVQETQYF; d_gene: TRBD1; abundance: .; v_gene: TRBV10-3; j_gene: TRBJ2-5
CDR3nt: TGCACCAGCAGCCTGAATCAGGGGAGCACAGATACGCAGTATTTT; CDR3aa: CTSSLNQGSTDTQYF; d_gene: .; abundance: many; v_gene: TRBV1; j_gene: TRBJ2-3
CDR3nt: TGCAGTGCCTCGCGGGGTAGGGGGGATGTCAAGTCACCCCTCCACTTT; CDR3aa: CSASRGRGDVKSPLHF; d_gene: .; abundance: few; v_gene: TRBV20-1; j_gene: TRBJ1-6
CDR3nt: TGTGCCAGCATCATTGGACGGAACTATGGCTACACCTTC; CDR3aa: CASIIGRNYGYTF; d_gene: .; abundance: many; v_gene: TRBV6-6; j_gene: TRBJ1-2
CDR3nt: TGTGCCAGCAGCTTTGGAGACAGGGTCGCAGATACGCAGTATTTT; CDR3aa: CASSFGDRVADTQYF; d_gene: TRBD1; abundance: many; v_gene: TRBV11-2; j_gene: TRBJ2-3
CDR3nt: TGCGCCAGCGGCTCGGGGGCGGAAGAGACCCAGTACTTC; CDR3aa: CASGSGAEETQYF; d_gene: .; abundance: few; v_gene: TRBV5-1; j_gene: TRBJ2-5
CDR3nt: TGTGCCAGCAACCTTTTCGTGACCCAAGAGAATGGCTACACCTTC; CDR3aa: CASNLFVTQENGYTF; d_gene: .; abundance: .; v_gene: TRBV11-2; j_gene: TRBJ1-2
CDR3nt: TGTGCCAGCAGCTTAGGGGACACTCCCGAGCAGTACTTC; CDR3aa: CASSLGDTPEQYF; d_gene: .; abundance: .; v_gene: TRBV7-2; j_gene: TRBJ2-7
CDR3nt: TGTGCCAGCAGTTACGAACAGGGGCCCTCACCTTCCTACGAGCAGTACTTC; CDR3aa: CASSYEQGPSPSYEQYF; d_gene: TRBD1; abundance: many; v_gene: TRBV6-5; j_gene: TRBJ2-7
CDR3nt: TGCAGTGCCAGTTTCGGGACCCAGTACTTC; CDR3aa: CSASFGTQYF; d_gene: .; abundance: many; v_gene: TRBV20-1; j_gene: TRBJ2-5
CDR3nt: TGTGCCAGCAGTTACTCTAGGGGGGTCGCCGGGGAGCTGTTTTTT; CDR3aa: CASSYSRGVAGELFF; d_gene: .; abundance: .; v_gene: TRBV6-5; j_gene: TRBJ2-2
CDR3nt: TGTGCCAGCAGTTTTATCAGCGGAGAGACCCAGTTCTTC; CDR3aa: CASSFISGETQFF; d_gene: .; abundance: once; v_gene: TRBV12-3/TRBV12-4; j_gene: TRBJ2-1
CDR3nt: TGTGCCAGCAGCAGCGGGGGGGGACCCCTCCACTTT; CDR3aa: CASSSGGGPLHF; d_gene: .; abundance: once; v_gene: TRBV7-2; j_gene: TRBJ1-6
CDR3nt: TGTGCCATCAGCGGACAGGGGTGGGATACGCAGTATTTT; CDR3aa: CAISGQGWDTQYF; d_gene: TRBD1; abundance: many; v_gene: TRBV10-3; j_gene: TRBJ2-3
CDR3nt: TGTGCCAGCAGTTATAGAGGGCGTCGGAACACCTTC; CDR3aa: CASSYRGRRNTF; d_gene: .; abundance: many; v_gene: TRBV6-2/TRBV6-3; j_gene: TRBJ1-2
CDR3nt: TGTGCCAGCAGTCCCATAGCCGGGCGGGGAAGCACAGATACGCAGTATTTT; CDR3aa: CASSPIAGRGSTDTQYF; d_gene: .; abundance: few; v_gene: TRBV27; j_gene: TRBJ2-3
CDR3nt: TGCAGTGCCCGTGACAGGGGTTGGTACAATCAGCCCCAGCATTTT; CDR3aa: CSARDRGWYNQPQHF; d_gene: TRBD1; abundance: few; v_gene: TRBV20-1; j_gene: TRBJ1-5
CDR3nt: TGCAGCGCTCCGGACAGGACAAAGTACGAGCAGTACTTC; CDR3aa: CSAPDRTKYEQYF; d_gene: TRBD1; abundance: many; v_gene: TRBV20-1; j_gene: TRBJ2-7
CDR3nt: TGCGCCAGCAGCTTGGCTGGGGACAGGGTGTACACTGAAGCTTTCTTT; CDR3aa: CASSLAGDRVYTEAFF; d_gene: TRBD1; abundance: .; v_gene: TRBV5-1; j_gene: TRBJ1-1
CDR3nt: TGCAGTGCTAGGGTCACTGGGGCTTTCTTT; CDR3aa: CSARVTGAFF; d_gene: .; abundance: many; v_gene: TRBV20-1; j_gene: TRBJ1-1
CDR3nt: TGCAGTGCGGACCTAGCGGGGGCCTTCAATGAGCAGTACTTC; CDR3aa: CSADLAGAFNEQYF; d_gene: TRBD2; abundance: .; v_gene: TRBV20-1; j_gene: TRBJ2-7
CDR3nt: TGTGCCATCAGTGACAGTGGGGGCTCCTACAATGAGCAGTTCTTC; CDR3aa: CAISDSGGSYNEQFF; d_gene: .; abundance: many; v_gene: TRBV10-3; j_gene: TRBJ2-1
CDR3nt: TGCAGTGGGTCGACCTTTTACAATGAGCAGTTCTTC; CDR3aa: CSGSTFYNEQFF; d_gene: .; abundance: many; v_gene: TRBV20-1; j_gene: TRBJ2-1